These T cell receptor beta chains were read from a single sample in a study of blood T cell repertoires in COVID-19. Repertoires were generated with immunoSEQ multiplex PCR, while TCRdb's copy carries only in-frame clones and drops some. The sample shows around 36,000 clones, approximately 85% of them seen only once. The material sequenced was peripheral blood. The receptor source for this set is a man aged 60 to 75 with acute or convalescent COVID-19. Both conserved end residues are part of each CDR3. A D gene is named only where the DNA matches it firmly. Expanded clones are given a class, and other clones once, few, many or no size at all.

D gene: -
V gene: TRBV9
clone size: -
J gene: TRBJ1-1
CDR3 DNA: TGTGCCAGCAGCCCGGGGGTCCCGAACACTGAAGCTTTCTTT
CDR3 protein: CASSPGVPNTEAFF

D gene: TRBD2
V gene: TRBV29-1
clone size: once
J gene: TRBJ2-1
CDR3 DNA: TGCAGCGTTGAAGATAGGCTAGCGGGAGTTTACAATGAGCAGTTCTTC
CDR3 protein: CSVEDRLAGVYNEQFF

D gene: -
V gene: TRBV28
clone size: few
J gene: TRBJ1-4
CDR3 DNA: TGTGCCAGCAGTTCCCAGACAGACGACGAAAAACTGTTTTTT
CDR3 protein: CASSSQTDDEKLFF

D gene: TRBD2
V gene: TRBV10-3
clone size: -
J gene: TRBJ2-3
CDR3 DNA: TGTGCCAGCGGGACTAGCGGCACAGATACGCAGTATTTT
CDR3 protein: CASGTSGTDTQYF

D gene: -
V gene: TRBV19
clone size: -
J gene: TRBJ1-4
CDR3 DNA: TGTGCCAGTCGGCCCGGTAGCGGGGAAAAACTGTTTTTT
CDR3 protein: CASRPGSGEKLFF

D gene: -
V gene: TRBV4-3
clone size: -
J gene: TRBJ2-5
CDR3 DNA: TGCGCCAGCAGCCAAGGCACAGGGACGGAGACCCAGTACTTC
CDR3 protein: CASSQGTGTETQYF

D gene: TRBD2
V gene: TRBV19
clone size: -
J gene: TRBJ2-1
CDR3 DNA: TGTGCCAGTAGTATAGGACTAGCGGGAGGTATGTCCTACAATGAGCAGTTCTTC
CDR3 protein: CASSIGLAGGMSYNEQFF

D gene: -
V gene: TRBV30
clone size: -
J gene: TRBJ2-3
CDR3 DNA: TGTGCCGGGGCTTTTCCCACAGATACGCAGTATTTT
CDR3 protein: CAGAFPTDTQYF

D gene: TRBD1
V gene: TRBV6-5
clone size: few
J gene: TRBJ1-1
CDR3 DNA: TGTGCCAGCAGTTACCACCGACAGGGCTCCACTGAAGCTTTCTTT
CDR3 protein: CASSYHRQGSTEAFF

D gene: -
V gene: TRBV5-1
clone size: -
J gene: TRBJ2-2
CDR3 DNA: TGCGCCAGCAGCCGCAGGGTTATTTACACCGGGGAGCTGTTTTTT
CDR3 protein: CASSRRVIYTGELFF

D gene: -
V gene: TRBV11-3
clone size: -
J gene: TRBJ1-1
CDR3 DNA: TGTGCCAGCAGCTTTCGGGGGGCCACTGAAGCTTTCTTT
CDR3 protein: CASSFRGATEAFF

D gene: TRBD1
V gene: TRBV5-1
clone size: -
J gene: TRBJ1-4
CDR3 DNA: TGCGCCAGCAGCTTAGGGACAGCCGGAACTAATGAAAAACTGTTTTTT
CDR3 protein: CASSLGTAGTNEKLFF

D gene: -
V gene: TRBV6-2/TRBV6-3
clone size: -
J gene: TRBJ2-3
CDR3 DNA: TGTGCCAGCAGTAGTTGGCGCGGGCTAGATACGCAGTATTTT
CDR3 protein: CASSSWRGLDTQYF

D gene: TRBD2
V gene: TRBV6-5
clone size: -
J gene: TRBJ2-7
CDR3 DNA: TGTGCCAGCACGGGGACTAGCGGGGCCACCTACGAGCAGTACTTC
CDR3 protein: CASTGTSGATYEQYF

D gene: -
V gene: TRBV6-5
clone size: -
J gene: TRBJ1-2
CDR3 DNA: TGTGCCAGCAGGGTCGAGGGAGTAGGCTATGGCTACACCTTC
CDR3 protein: CASRVEGVGYGYTF

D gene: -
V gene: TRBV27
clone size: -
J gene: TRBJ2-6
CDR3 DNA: TGTGCCAGCTCAAACGGGGGTTTAGGTTCTGGGGCCAACGTCCTGACTTTC
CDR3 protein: CASSNGGLGSGANVLTF

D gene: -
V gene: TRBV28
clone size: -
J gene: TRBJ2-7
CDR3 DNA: TGTGCCAGCAGTGCCCTTGGACAGTCCTACGAGCAGTACTTC
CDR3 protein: CASSALGQSYEQYF

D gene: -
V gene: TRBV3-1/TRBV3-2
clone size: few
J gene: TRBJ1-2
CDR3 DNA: TGTGCCAGCAGCCAGAGGACTGGGGGCGCAGACTATGGCTACACCTTC
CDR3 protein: CASSQRTGGADYGYTF

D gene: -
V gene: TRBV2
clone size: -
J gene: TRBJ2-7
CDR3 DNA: TGTGCCAGCAGGGGGCAGGGGGGCCCCTACGAGCAGTACTTC
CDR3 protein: CASRGQGGPYEQYF

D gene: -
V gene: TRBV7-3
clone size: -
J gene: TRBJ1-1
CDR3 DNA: TGTGCCAGCAGCTTAGGAGGAGGGAACACTGAAGCTTTCTTT
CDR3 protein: CASSLGGGNTEAFF

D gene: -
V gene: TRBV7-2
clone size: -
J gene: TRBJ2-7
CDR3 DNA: TGTGCCAGCAGCGGGAGCATCCTTTACGAGCAGTACTTC
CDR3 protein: CASSGSILYEQYF

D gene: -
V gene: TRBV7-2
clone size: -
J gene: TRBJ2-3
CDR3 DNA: TGTGCCAGCAGCCTCCAGGGTAGAGCGCAGTATTTT
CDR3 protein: CASSLQGRAQYF

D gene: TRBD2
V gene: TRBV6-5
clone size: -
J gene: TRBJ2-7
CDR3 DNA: TGTGCCAGCAGGGGTGAGCGGGAGTCCGAGCAGTACTTC
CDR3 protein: CASRGERESEQYF

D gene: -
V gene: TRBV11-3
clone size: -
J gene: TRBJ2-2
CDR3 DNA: TGTGCCAGCAGCTTAGGGACTAACACCGGGGAGCTGTTTTTT
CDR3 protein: CASSLGTNTGELFF

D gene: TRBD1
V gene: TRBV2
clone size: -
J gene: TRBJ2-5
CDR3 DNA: TGTGCCAGCAGGGGACAGGCCCCGATAGAGACCCAGTACTTC
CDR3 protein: CASRGQAPIETQYF

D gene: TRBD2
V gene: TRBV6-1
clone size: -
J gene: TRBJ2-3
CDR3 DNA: TGTGCCAGCAGTGAGACTAGCGGGGGGAGGGCAGATACGCAGTATTTT
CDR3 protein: CASSETSGGRADTQYF

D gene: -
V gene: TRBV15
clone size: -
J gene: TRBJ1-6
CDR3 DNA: TGTGCCACCAGCTTTGACAGATTAAATTCACCCCTCCACTTT
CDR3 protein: CATSFDRLNSPLHF

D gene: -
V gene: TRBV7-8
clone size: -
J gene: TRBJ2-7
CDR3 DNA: TGTGCCAGCAGCTTAGCGCTGGGGGGTTGGGCCGAGCAGTACTTC
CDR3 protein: CASSLALGGWAEQYF

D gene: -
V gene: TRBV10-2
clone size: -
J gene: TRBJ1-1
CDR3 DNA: TGCGCCAGCAGACGTCAGAAGAACACTGAAGCTTTCTTT
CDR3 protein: CASRRQKNTEAFF

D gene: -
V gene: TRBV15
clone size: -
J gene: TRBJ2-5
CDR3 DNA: TGTGCCACCAGCTTCCCATCGGGTAGACAAGAGACCCAGTACTTC
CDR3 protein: CATSFPSGRQETQYF

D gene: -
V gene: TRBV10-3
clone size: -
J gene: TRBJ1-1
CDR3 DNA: TGTGCCATCAGTTCCCAAATGCAGGGGTCGGCTGAAGCTTTCTTT
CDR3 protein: CAISSQMQGSAEAFF

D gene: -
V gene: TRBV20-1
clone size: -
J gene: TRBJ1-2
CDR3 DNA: TGCAGTGCCCGGGACATTCCTGGCTACACCTTC
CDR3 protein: CSARDIPGYTF

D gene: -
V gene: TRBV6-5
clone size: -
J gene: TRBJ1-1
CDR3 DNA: TGTGCCAGCAGCTCTGGGGGGAGCACTGAAGCTTTCTTT
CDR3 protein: CASSSGGSTEAFF

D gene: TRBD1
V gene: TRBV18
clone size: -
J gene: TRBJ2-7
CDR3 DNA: TGTGCCAGCTCCCGGTGGGATAGGGGGCCCGAGCAGTACTTC
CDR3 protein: CASSRWDRGPEQYF

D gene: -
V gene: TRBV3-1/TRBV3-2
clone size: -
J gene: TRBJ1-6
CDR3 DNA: TGTGCCAGCAGCCAAGGCGGGACGGAACGAGGTTCACCCCTCCACTTT
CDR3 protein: CASSQGGTERGSPLHF

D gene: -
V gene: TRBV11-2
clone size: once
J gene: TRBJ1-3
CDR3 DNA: TGTGCCAGCAGCTTAGACCCCAGGGACTCTGGAAACACCATATATTTT
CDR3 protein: CASSLDPRDSGNTIYF

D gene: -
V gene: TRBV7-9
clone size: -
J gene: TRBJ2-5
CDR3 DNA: TGTGCCAGCAGCTTTGGAACTTCTGGCGGAGAGACCCAGTACTTC
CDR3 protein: CASSFGTSGGETQYF

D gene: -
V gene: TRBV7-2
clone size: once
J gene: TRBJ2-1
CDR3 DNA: TGTGCCAGCAGCCGGGTCCGCGGGGCCTTGTGGCAGTTCTTC
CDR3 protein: CASSRVRGALWQFF

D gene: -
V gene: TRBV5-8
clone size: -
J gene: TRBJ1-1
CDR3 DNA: TGTGCCAGCAGCTTCCGGGGGATGAACACTGAAGCTTTCTTT
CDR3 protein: CASSFRGMNTEAFF

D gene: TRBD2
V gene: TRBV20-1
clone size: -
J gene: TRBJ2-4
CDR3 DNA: TGCAGTGCTGGTGACAGCGGGGGGTCCAAAAACATTCAGTACTTC
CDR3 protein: CSAGDSGGSKNIQYF

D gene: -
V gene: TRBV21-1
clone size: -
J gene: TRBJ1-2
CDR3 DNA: TGTGCCAGCAGCTCGAAAGGGGCACCAACCCCTTATGGCTACACCTTC
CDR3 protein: CASSSKGAPTPYGYTF

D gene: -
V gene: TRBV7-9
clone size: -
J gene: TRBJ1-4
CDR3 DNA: TGTGCCAGCAGCCCCCCCGGGGGACTTAATGAAAAACTGTTTTTT
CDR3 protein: CASSPPGGLNEKLFF

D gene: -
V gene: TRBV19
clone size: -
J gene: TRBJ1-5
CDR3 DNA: TGTGCCAGTAGGGACAGAGCCCTTAGCAATCAGCCCCAGCATTTT
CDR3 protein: CASRDRALSNQPQHF

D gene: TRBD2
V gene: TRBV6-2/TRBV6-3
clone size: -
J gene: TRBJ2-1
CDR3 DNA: TGTGCCAGCAGTTACAGGTTCAGCGGGAGAATTGGTGAGCAGTTCTTC
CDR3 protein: CASSYRFSGRIGEQFF

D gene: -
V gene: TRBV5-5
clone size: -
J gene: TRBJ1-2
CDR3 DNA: TGTGCCAGCACTCCTAGCGTGGGGGGATCCATCTATGGCTACACCTTC
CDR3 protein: CASTPSVGGSIYGYTF

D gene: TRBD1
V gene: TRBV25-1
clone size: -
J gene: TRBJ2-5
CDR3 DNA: TGTGCCAGCAAGGGACAGGGGCGAGAGACCCAGTACTTC
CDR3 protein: CASKGQGRETQYF

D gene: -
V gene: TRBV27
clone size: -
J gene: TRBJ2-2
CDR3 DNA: TGTGCCAGCAACCCGGACAGTAACACCGGGGAGCTGTTTTTT
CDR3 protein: CASNPDSNTGELFF

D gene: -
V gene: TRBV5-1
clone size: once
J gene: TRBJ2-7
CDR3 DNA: TGCGCCAGCAGCTTGGGACGACTCCCTCTATCCTACGAGCAGTACTTC
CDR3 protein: CASSLGRLPLSYEQYF

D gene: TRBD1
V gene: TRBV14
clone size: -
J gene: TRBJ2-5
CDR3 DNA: TGTGCCACCCAGGACAGGCCGGAGACCCAGTACTTC
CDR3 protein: CATQDRPETQYF

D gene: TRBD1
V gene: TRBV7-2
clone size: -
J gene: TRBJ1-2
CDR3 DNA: TGTGCCAGCAGCTCCCAGGGGGCGGTCGCATATGGCTACACCTTC
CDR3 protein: CASSSQGAVAYGYTF

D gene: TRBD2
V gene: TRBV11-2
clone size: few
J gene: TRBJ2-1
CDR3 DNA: TGTGCCAGCAGCTTAAATAGCGGGGGGCTCGGAGAGCAGTTCTTC
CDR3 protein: CASSLNSGGLGEQFF